Each of the 22 T cell receptor beta chains below was sequenced from the same sample in a study of shared clonotypes between healthy human individuals. Profiling relied on immunoSEQ multiplex PCR, and the TCRdb table lists in-frame clones only, not all of them. The sample carries 1.4 million or so clones, 98% recorded once. Input material: naive CD4+ T cells sorted from blood. Regarding subset: CD45RA+ positively selected. These receptors originate from a man aged 25-45 years in good health.

This clone showed up just once. Written as DNA, the CDR3 is TGTGCCAGCAGTGGGGGGGTAGCGGTGAGCACAGATACGCAGTATTTT. It is translated as CASSGGVAVSTDTQYF. V and J are TRBV25-1 and TRBJ2-3, with D tentatively TRBD2 (6 bases). Germline lookup yields CDR1 MGHDK and CDR2 SYGVNS. CDR3 length equals 16 residues. Trimming removed 4 bases from V and 0 bases from J, with 14 bases in between.

The chain uses TRBV28 and TRBJ1-1; D is possibly TRBD1 (5 bases). V lost 6 bases and J lost 4, with 9 bases in between. This CDR3 comprises 12 residues. Germline V CDR1 and CDR2: MDHEN, SYDVKM. In DNA form, the CDR3 reads TGTGCCAGCAGCGACCAGGGCACTGAAGCTTTCTTT. The encoded protein is CASSDQGTEAFF.

The chain links TRBV30 to TRBJ1-1; D gene uncertain. Per germline, CDR1 GTSNPN and CDR2 SVGIG (reference sequence). V lost 0 bases to trimming and J lost 0 bases, with 8 bases between them. CDR3 length equals 14 residues. CDR3 bases: TGTGCCTGGAGTGTAAGCATGATGAACACTGAAGCTTTCTTT. The encoded protein is CAWSVSMMNTEAFF.

This clone was recorded only once. The chain recombines TRBV19 with TRBJ1-5; maybe TRBD1 (5 bases). This CDR3 has 18 residues. V was clipped by 2 bases and J by 3 bases, with 20 bases between them. The germline CDR1 and CDR2 sequences are LNHDA and SQIVND (reference sequence). The CDR3 coding sequence is TGTGCCAGTAGTATACCCCTATTGGGGGTCGCCTTCAATCAGCCCCAGCATTTT. Protein: CASSIPLLGVAFNQPQHF. Together with reference TRBV19 and TRBJ1-5, the CDR3 gives the full variable domain: DGGITQSPKYLFRKEGQNVTLSCEQNLNHDAMYWYRQDPGQGLRLIYYSQIVNDFQKGDIAEGYSVSREKKESFPLTVTSAQKNPTAFYLCASSIPLLGVAFNQPQHFGDGTRLSIL.

This clone has a single count. The V gene is TRBV7-9, the J gene TRBJ2-3; D remains unclear. From germline, CDR1 is SEHNR and CDR2 FQNEAQ (reference sequence). V was clipped by 5 bases and J by 2 bases, with 2 bases between them. The CDR3 is made up of 11 amino acids. CDR3 DNA sequence: TGTGCCAGCAGCACCACAGATACGCAGTATTTT. As protein: CASSTTDTQYF. Full variable domain (rest looked up from reference TRBV7-9 and TRBJ2-3): DTGVSQNPRHKITKRGQNVTFRCDPISEHNRLYWYRQTLGQGPEFLTYFQNEAQLEKSRLLSDRFSAERPKGSFSTLEIQRTEQGDSAMYLCASSTTDTQYFGPGTRLTVL.

V and J are TRBV6-5 and TRBJ2-7; D could derive from TRBD1 or TRBD2 (5 bases each). V was shortened by 6 bases and J by 4 bases, with 19 bases between the two germline ends. CDR1 MNHEY and CDR2 SVGAGI come from the germline V gene. CDR3 size: 15 residues. The CDR3 coding sequence is TGTGCCAGCAGACCTGGGACGGCCGGCCCATACGAGCAGTACTTC. Its protein product is CASRPGTAGPYEQYF.

This chain joins TRBV4-1 and TRBJ2-2, with D tentatively TRBD1 or TRBD2 (5 bases each). The CDR3 is 17 residues long. Trimming pared 1 base from V and 8 bases from J, leaving 20 bases between. The V gene's germline CDR1 is MGHRA and CDR2 YSYEKL. The CDR3 sequence: CASSQVSGILGGGELFF. The CDR3 nucleotides are TGCGCCAGCAGCCAAGTGTCGGGAATTCTTGGGGGTGGGGAGCTGTTTTTT.

The V call is TRBV11-1, the J call TRBJ1-4; D remains unclear. Germline CDR1 is SGHAT and CDR2 is FQDESV (reference sequence). There are 14 residues in the CDR3. Trimming cost V 3 bases and J 6 bases, with 11 bases left between them. As DNA, the CDR3 is TGTGCCAGCAGCTTGCACAGCCAGGATGAAAAACTGTTTTTT. This translates into CASSLHSQDEKLFF.

The chain couples TRBV18 to TRBJ1-1; D gene uncertain. V shed 5 bases and J shed 1 base, with 8 bases lying between them. Looked up from germline, CDR1 is KGHSH and CDR2 is LQKENI. The CDR3 extends over 13 amino acids. CDR3: CASSSAGNTEAFF. The CDR3 DNA is TGTGCCAGCTCATCGGCGGGGAACACTGAAGCTTTCTTT.

This clone was detected once. This chain connects TRBV18 to TRBJ2-3, with TRBD2 identical over 9 bases. Unmatched junction bases numbered 16, after V lost 6 bases and J lost 3 bases. Germline V gene data show CDR1 as KGHSH and CDR2 as LQKENI. This CDR3 is 18 amino acids long. CDR3 DNA sequence: TGTGCCAGCTCCTCACGGGTTCCTAGCGGGACCGGTACAGATACGCAGTATTTT. Its translation: CASSSRVPSGTGTDTQYF.

This chain connects TRBV21-1 to TRBJ2-7. TRBV21-1 is designated a pseudogene. This CDR3 has 13 amino acids. CDR3 region: CASKSPSSYEQYF. The CDR3 bases are TGTGCCAGCAAAAGCCCCAGCTCCTACGAGCAGTACTTC.

The table lists this clone with a count of one. In the same sample, other DNA sequences code for this CDR3. The V and J genes are TRBV5-1 and TRBJ2-2; 7 nucleotides match TRBD1. Trimming took 0 bases from V and 4 from J; bases not matched to a gene: 3. CDR3 size: 15 residues. Germline values: CDR1 SGHRS, CDR2 YFSETQ. For the CDR3, the DNA is TGCGCCAGCAGCTTGGGACCAGGGGGCACCGGGGAGCTGTTTTTT. This translates into CASSLGPGGTGELFF.

This chain connects TRBV5-1 to TRBJ1-5; 7 nucleotides match TRBD1. Germline values: CDR1 SGHRS, CDR2 YFSETQ. Trimming removed 4 bases from V and 3 bases from J; junction bases left unmatched: 4. The length of the CDR3 is 14 residues. CDR3 in DNA: TGCGCCAGCAGCACAGGGACAGCCAATCAGCCCCAGCATTTT. Translated: CASSTGTANQPQHF. The full variable domain, with the rest looked up from reference TRBV5-1 and TRBJ1-5, is KAGVTQTPRYLIKTRGQQVTLSCSPISGHRSVSWYQQTPGQGLQFLFEYFSETQRNKGNFPGRFSGRQFSNSRSEMNVSTLELGDSALYLCASSTGTANQPQHFGDGTRLSIL.

The chain combines TRBV6-5 with TRBJ2-7; 8 bases fit TRBD1. Germline CDR1 MNHEY, CDR2 SVGAGI. J gave up 3 bases and V 6 bases, and 10 bases lay outside the gene matches. This CDR3 spans 15 amino acids. This chain's CDR3 is CASSRTGTGNYEQYF. The DNA of the CDR3 is TGTGCCAGCAGCAGAACCGGGACAGGCAACTACGAGCAGTACTTC.

V gene TRBV6-6 combines with J gene TRBJ2-7, with TRBD1 as a possible D gene (5 bases). This CDR3 spans 12 amino acids. The ends were cut back, 6 bases at V and 4 bases at J, with 10 bases in the middle. Germline V gene lookup returns CDR1 MNHNY and CDR2 SVGAGI (reference sequence). This CDR3 reads CASSQDSYEQYF. CDR3 DNA sequence: TGTGCCAGCAGCCAAGACAGTTACGAGCAGTACTTC.

The J gene is TRBJ2-5, the V gene TRBV5-6, with D possibly matching TRBD2 (5 bases). V dropped 5 bases and J dropped 5 bases, with 7 bases sitting between them. The CDR3 has 11 residues. The germline CDR1 and CDR2 sequences are SGHDT and YYEEEE. CDR3 protein: CASRKRETQYF. DNA of the CDR3: TGTGCCAGCAGAAAGCGGGAGACCCAGTACTTC.

The rearrangement joins TRBV11-2 to TRBJ2-7, with D perhaps TRBD2 (6 bases). The CDR3 is 15 amino acids. Trimming stripped 8 bases from V and 0 bases from J, with 17 bases between. The germline CDR1 and CDR2 sequences are SGHAT and FQNNGV. Written as DNA, the CDR3 is TGTGCCAGCTCCACCCCAGCGGGCCACTCCTACGAGCAGTACTTC. Its protein product is CASSTPAGHSYEQYF.

The CDR3 DNA follows: TGTGCCAGCAGTGTGGGACAGGGACAGTTCGAGCAGTACTTC. Amino acid sequence: CASSVGQGQFEQYF. The rearrangement joins TRBV27 to TRBJ2-7; 9 nucleotides agree with TRBD1. Germline CDR1 reads MNHEY; CDR2 reads SMNVEV (reference sequence). This CDR3 has 14 amino acids. Trimming cost V 5 bases and J 6 bases; bases outside gene matches: 8.

The chain has TRBV25-1 and TRBJ1-3, with D possibly matching TRBD1 (5 bases). The CDR3 spans 16 residues. CDR1 and CDR2 (germline): MGHDK, SYGVNS. The V end lost 2 bases, the J end lost 7 bases, and 18 bases lay between the germline ends. This CDR3 reads CASSEIGRQRRNTIYF. CDR3 sequence (DNA): TGTGCCAGCAGTGAAATCGGGCGACAGCGCAGGAACACCATATATTTT. The whole variable domain, filled in from reference TRBV25-1 and TRBJ1-3, reads EADIYQTPRYLVIGTGKKITLECSQTMGHDKMYWYQQDPGMELHLIHYSYGVNSTEKGDLSSESTVSRIRTEHFPLTLESARPSHTSQYLCASSEIGRQRRNTIYFGEGSWLTVV.

This clone was picked up one time. The rearrangement links TRBV27 to TRBJ1-2, with D possibly matching TRBD1 (6 bases). Trimming left V 5 bases short and J 4 bases short, with 14 bases between. CDR1 is MNHEY, CDR2 SMNVEV, per germline (reference sequence). The CDR3 runs to 14 residues. This CDR3 reads CASSTRTGPYGYTF. The CDR3 DNA reads as TGTGCCAGCAGTACCCGAACAGGGCCCTATGGCTACACCTTC.

This chain uses TRBV27 with TRBJ2-3; 9 positions match TRBD2. The germline gives CDR1 MNHEY, CDR2 SMNVEV (reference sequence). The CDR3 has 19 residues. V shed 3 bases and J 0 bases; nucleotides not matched to a gene: 13. In nucleotides, the CDR3 is TGTGCCAGCAGTTTTATCGGCGGGAGGGCCCCCCGGAGCACAGATACGCAGTATTTT. Protein product: CASSFIGGRAPRSTDTQYF.

The chain combines TRBV10-1 with TRBJ2-7; weak D call: TRBD2 (5 bases). V lost 4 bases to trimming and J lost 2 bases, with 9 bases between them. This CDR3 is 13 amino acids long. The germline gives CDR1 WNHNN, CDR2 SYGVQD (reference sequence). CDR3 amino acids: CASSGTSTYEQYF. The CDR3 DNA sequence: TGCGCCAGCAGTGGGACTTCCACCTACGAGCAGTACTTC.